The source of this T cell receptor beta chain is a study of CD8+CD57+ T cells in acquired aplastic anemia. Study-level information: The DNA of sorted CD4+ and CD8+ cells averaged around 3 ug.

Study-level results: Found in both controls and patients were twenty-nine CD8+ CDR3 sequences. Patients showed no significant difference from controls in CD8+ Simpson's diversity.

TCR beta VDJ and CDR3 profiles were obtained from a genomic DNA template. MiXCR, applied by TCRdb to the reads, yields one record per CDR3 protein. The data hold 250,000 to 350,000 distinct CDR3 sequences, with 50% to 70% observed a single time. A note on this clonotype: Its antigen is still unknown.

CDR1 SGHTS and CDR2 YDEGEE come from the germline V gene. CDR3 size: 15 residues. With V trimmed by 4 bases and J by 3 bases, 10 bases remained unmatched. This clonotype originated in a human donor with severe aplastic anemia or a healthy control (not recorded which). This chain links TRBV5-8 with TRBJ2-7; 7 positions agree with TRBD1. The sequenced sample was sorted CD4+, CD8+, or CD8+CD57+ T cells (not recorded which) from PBMCs. The DNA of the CDR3 is TGTGCCAGCAGCCAAACGGGACAGCCCAACTACGAGCAGTACTTC. Amino acids: CASSQTGQPNYEQYF.